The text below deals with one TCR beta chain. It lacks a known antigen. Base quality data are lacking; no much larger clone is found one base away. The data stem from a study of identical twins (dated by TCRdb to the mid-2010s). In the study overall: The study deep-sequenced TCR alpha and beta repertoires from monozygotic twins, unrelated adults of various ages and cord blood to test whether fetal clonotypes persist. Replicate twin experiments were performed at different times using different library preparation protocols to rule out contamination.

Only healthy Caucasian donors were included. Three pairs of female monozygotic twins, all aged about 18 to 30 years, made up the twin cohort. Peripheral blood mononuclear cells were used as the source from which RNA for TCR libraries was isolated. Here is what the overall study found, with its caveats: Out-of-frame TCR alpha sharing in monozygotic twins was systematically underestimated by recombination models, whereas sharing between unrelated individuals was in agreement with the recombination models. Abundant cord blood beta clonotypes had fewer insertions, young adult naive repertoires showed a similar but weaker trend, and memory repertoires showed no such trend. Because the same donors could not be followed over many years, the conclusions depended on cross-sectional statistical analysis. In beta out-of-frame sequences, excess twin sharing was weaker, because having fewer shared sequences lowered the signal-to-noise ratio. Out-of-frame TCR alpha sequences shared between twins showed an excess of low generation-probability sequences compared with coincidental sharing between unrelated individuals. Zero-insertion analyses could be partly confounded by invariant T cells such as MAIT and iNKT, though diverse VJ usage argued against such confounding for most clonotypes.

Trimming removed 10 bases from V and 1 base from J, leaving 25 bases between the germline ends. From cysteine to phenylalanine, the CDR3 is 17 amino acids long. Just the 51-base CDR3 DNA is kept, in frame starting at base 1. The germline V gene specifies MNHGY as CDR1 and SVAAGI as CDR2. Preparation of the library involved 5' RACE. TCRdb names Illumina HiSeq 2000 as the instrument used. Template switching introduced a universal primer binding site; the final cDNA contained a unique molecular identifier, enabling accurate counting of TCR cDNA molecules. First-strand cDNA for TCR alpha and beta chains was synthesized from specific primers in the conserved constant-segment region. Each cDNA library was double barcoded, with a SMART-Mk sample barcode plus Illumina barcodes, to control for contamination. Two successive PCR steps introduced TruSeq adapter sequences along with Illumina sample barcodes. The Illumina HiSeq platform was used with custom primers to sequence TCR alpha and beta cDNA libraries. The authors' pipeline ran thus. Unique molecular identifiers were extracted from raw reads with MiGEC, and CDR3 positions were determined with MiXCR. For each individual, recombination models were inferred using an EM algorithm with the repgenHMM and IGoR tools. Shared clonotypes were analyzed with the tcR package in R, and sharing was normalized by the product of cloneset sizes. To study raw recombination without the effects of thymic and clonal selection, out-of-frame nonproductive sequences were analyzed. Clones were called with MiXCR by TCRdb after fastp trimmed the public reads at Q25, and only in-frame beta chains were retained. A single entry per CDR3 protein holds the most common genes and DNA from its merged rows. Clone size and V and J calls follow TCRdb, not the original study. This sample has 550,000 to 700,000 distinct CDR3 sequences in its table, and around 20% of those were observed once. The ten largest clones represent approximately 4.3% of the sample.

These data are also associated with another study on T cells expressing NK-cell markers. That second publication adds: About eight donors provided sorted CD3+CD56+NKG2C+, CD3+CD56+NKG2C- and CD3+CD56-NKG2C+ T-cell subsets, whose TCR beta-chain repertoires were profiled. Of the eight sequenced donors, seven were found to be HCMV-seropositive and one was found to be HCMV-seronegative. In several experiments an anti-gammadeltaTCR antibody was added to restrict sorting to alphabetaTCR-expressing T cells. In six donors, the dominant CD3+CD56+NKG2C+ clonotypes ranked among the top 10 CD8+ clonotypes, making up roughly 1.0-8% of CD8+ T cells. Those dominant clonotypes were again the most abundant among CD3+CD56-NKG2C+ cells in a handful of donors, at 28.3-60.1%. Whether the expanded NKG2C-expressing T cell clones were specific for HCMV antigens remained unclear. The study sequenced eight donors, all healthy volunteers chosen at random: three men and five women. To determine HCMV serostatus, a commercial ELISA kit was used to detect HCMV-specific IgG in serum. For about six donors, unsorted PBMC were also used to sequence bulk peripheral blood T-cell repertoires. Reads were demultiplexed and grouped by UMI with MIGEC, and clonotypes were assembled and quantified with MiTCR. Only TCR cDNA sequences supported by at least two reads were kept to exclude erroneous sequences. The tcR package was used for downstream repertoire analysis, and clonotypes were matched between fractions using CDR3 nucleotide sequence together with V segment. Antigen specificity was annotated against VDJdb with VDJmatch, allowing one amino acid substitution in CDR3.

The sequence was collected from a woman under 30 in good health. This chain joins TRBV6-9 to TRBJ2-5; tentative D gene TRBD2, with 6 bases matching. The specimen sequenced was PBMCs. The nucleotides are TGTGCCACCCCAAGATCGGGGGATCCACTATCCCAAGAGACCCAGTACTTC. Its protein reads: CATPRSGDPLSQETQYF.